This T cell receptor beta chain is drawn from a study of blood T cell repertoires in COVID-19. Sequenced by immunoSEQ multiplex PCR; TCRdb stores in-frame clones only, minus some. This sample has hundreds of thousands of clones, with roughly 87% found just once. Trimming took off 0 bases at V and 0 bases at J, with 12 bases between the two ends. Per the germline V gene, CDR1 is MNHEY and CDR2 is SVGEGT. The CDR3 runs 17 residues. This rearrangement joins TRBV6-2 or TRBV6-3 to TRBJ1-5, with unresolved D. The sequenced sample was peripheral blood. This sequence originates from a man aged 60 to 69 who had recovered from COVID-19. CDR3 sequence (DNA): TGTGCCAGCAGTTACTCGAACATGCTTTATAGCAATCAGCCCCAGCATTTT. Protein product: CASSYSNMLYSNQPQHF.